Each of the 21 T cell receptor beta chains below was sequenced from the same sample in a study of CD8+CD57+ T cells in acquired aplastic anemia. Researchers used genomic DNA as the template to profile TCR beta VDJ and CDR3. TCRdb re-derived calls from the reads in MiXCR, one entry per CDR3 protein. Of some 220,000 distinct CDR3 sequences listed, 34% are singletons. The sample taken for sequencing was sorted CD4+, CD8+, or CD8+CD57+ T cells (not recorded which) from PBMCs. The receptors derive from a human donor in good health, serving as a control.

The chain links TRBV19 to TRBJ1-2; 10 positions match TRBD1. Germline trimming cut 5 bases from V and 6 bases from J; bases unmatched to any gene: 3. The CDR3 is 13 amino acids. Germline assignment: CDR1 LNHDA and CDR2 SQIVND (reference sequence). In nucleotides, the CDR3 is TGTGCCAGTAGTGGACAGGGGGGGCATGGCTACACCTTC. Its translation: CASSGQGGHGYTF.

Many counts were recorded for this clonotype. This chain uses TRBV2 with TRBJ2-7; 7 bases align to TRBD1. V gave up 4 bases and J gave up 3 bases; unmatched junction bases: 9. CDR3 length equals 15 residues. Germline V gene data show CDR1 as SNHLY and CDR2 as FYNNEI. CDR3 sequence reads: CASSVGDRSIYEQYF. In nucleotides, the CDR3 is TGTGCCAGCAGTGTAGGGGACAGATCTATCTACGAGCAGTACTTC.

V gene TRBV15 combines with J gene TRBJ2-7; 8 bases are shared with TRBD1. Looked up from germline, CDR1 is LNHNV and CDR2 is YYDKDF (reference sequence). CDR3 length equals 16 residues. The junction had 10 bases not matched to a gene; V was cut back by 0 bases and J by 6 bases. CDR3 coding DNA: TGTGCCACCAGCAGAGATTGGTCCGGGACAGGAACCGAGCAGTACTTC. This encodes CATSRDWSGTGTEQYF.

This clonotype was seen ten or more times. The chain joins TRBV3-1 to TRBJ1-2, with 7 bases that match TRBD1. The CDR3 has 14 residues. Unmatched junction bases numbered 5, after V lost 2 bases and J lost 5 bases. CDR1 and CDR2 (germline): LGHDT, YNNKEL (reference sequence). CDR3 residues: CASSQYGQEYGYTF. In DNA, the CDR3 is TGTGCCAGCAGCCAATATGGACAGGAGTATGGCTACACCTTC.

This clonotype has ten or more counts. This chain connects TRBV7-9 to TRBJ1-1; 9 positions agree with TRBD1. This CDR3 is 12 amino acids long. Germline V lookup: CDR1 SEHNR, CDR2 FQNEAQ (reference sequence). Trimming took 5 bases from V and 9 from J; bases not matched to a gene: 4. CDR3 nucleotide sequence: TGTGCCAGCAGCAGCGGACAGGGGAAAGCTTTCTTT. It yields the protein CASSSGQGKAFF.

Many counts were recorded for this clonotype. The chain has TRBV6-4 and TRBJ2-1; weak D call: TRBD1 (5 bases). CDR3 length: 13 residues. Germline CDR1 MRHNA, CDR2 SNTAGT. The V end lost 6 bases, the J end lost 4 bases, and 10 bases lay between the germline ends. The CDR3: CASSPTGYNEQFF. CDR3 in DNA: TGTGCCAGCAGCCCCACAGGTTACAATGAGCAGTTCTTC.

This clonotype showed up many times. The rearrangement links TRBV2 to TRBJ2-4; TRBD2 might be the D (5 bases). This CDR3 is built from 16 residues. V was cut by 3 bases and J by 0 bases, with 12 bases left in between. In germline, CDR1 is SNHLY, CDR2 FYNNEI. The CDR3 here is CASSDPAGVAKNIQYF. For the CDR3, the DNA is TGTGCCAGCAGTGACCCCGCGGGCGTAGCCAAAAACATTCAGTACTTC.

This clonotype has just a few counts. One base away lies a much larger clone, so this may be a sequencing read error. The CDR3 does not end in the conserved phenylalanine or tryptophan, so this is likely a read error. The CDR3 protein is CASSVRQFTDTQYL. CDR3 bases: TGTGCCAGCAGCGTGCGACAGTTCACAGATACGCAGTATCTT. The chain couples TRBV7-3 to TRBJ2-3, with a tentative D call TRBD1 (5 bases). Germline CDR1 SGHTA, CDR2 FQGTGA. This CDR3 is built from 14 residues. Between the trimmed V and J ends, which lost 5 bases and 2 bases, there was a span of 11 bases.

The V gene is TRBV10-1, the J gene TRBJ2-3; D perhaps matches TRBD2 (5 bases). CDR3 length: 14 residues. The germline CDR1 and CDR2 sequences are WNHNN and SYGVQD (reference sequence). V dropped 7 bases and J dropped 3 bases, with 14 bases sitting between them. CDR3 loop: CASILAGKTDTQYF. CDR3 nucleotide sequence: TGCGCCAGCATTCTTGCGGGTAAAACAGATACGCAGTATTTT.

This clonotype occurred many times. The chain recombines TRBV20-1 with TRBJ1-2, with 9 nucleotides matching TRBD1. This CDR3 comprises 15 residues. Germline V gene lookup returns CDR1 DFQATT and CDR2 SNEGSKA (reference sequence). Trimming at V came to 4 bases and at J to 3 bases, leaving 9 bases not matched to a gene. The CDR3 DNA reads as TGCAGTGCTATTATACAGGGGGCCACTGACTATGGCTACACCTTC. Its protein is CSAIIQGATDYGYTF.

As concerns this clonotype: Because it lacks the conserved phenylalanine or tryptophan at the end, this CDR3 is likely a read error. The CDR3 is CASSLGTENTEAFL. The DNA of the CDR3 is TGTGCCAGCAGCTTAGGGACAGAGAACACTGAAGCTTTCTTA. The chain carries TRBV7-7 and TRBJ1-1, with D possibly being TRBD1 (6 bases). The germline V and J ends were trimmed by 1 base and 1 base, with 7 bases remaining between them. Germline values: CDR1 SSHAT, CDR2 FNYEAQ (reference sequence). The CDR3 has 14 amino acids.

This clonotype was seen many times. The chain combines TRBV19 with TRBJ1-5; D is unresolved. The CDR3 is made up of 11 amino acids. The germline CDR1 and CDR2 sequences are LNHDA and SQIVND (reference sequence). Trimming took 4 bases from V and 6 from J, leaving 4 bases between them. CDR3 amino acids: CASSNTQPQHF. The CDR3 region has the DNA TGTGCCAGTAGTAACACTCAGCCCCAGCATTTT.

This clonotype was found many times. This chain joins TRBV7-8 and TRBJ2-7; weak D call: TRBD1 (6 bases). CDR3 length equals 16 residues. Trimming stripped 4 bases from V and 2 bases from J, with 18 bases between. Per germline, CDR1 SGHVS and CDR2 FQNEAQ. CDR3 sequence (DNA): TGTGCCAGCAGCTCCGATTACAGGGTACTAACCTACGAGCAGTACTTC. It translates to CASSSDYRVLTYEQYF.

This clonotype was counted between two and nine times. V gene TRBV18 combines with J gene TRBJ1-2; D is ambiguous. The CDR3 sequence is 13 residues long. V lost 0 bases, J lost 2 bases, and 4 bases lay in between. The germline gives CDR1 KGHSH, CDR2 LQKENI. In DNA, the CDR3 is TGTGCCAGCTCACCACCAGAAAACTATGGCTACACCTTC. It codes for CASSPPENYGYTF.

For this clonotype: The junction does not match germline at one end; this may be a read error. The chain carries TRBV4-2 and TRBJ1-3, with TRBD1 matching over 7 bases. CDR1 and CDR2 from the germline V gene are LGHNA and YNFKEQ. This CDR3 comprises 16 residues. CDR3 protein: CVSSQEGTVSGNTIYF. The CDR3 coding sequence is TGTGTCAGCAGCCAAGAAGGGACAGTTTCTGGAAACACCATATATTTT.

The chain is built from TRBV10-3 and TRBJ2-7; D is unclear. The V end lost 6 bases, the J end lost 5 bases, and 23 bases lay between the germline ends. The V gene's germline CDR1 is ENHRY and CDR2 SYGVKD. CDR3 size: 16 residues. For the CDR3, the DNA is TGTGCCATCAGCCCCATTCCGGATGTAGCCCTTAACGAGCAGTACTTC. Its protein product is CAISPIPDVALNEQYF.

This clonotype was counted at least ten times. J is TRBJ1-2 and V is TRBV20-1; the match to TRBD1 covers 12 bases. The CDR3 totals 14 residues. Looked up from germline, CDR1 is DFQATT and CDR2 is SNEGSKA (reference sequence). V dropped 3 bases and J dropped 7; count of bases not matched to a gene: 6. The CDR3 reads CSASRDRGLSGYTF. DNA for the CDR3: TGCAGTGCTAGCCGGGACAGGGGGCTGTCTGGCTACACCTTC.

V usage is TRBV15 and J usage is TRBJ1-1; D unclear. This CDR3 is 11 amino acids long. Germline V gene lookup returns CDR1 LNHNV and CDR2 YYDKDF (reference sequence). The germline V and J ends were trimmed by 6 bases and 4 bases, with 6 bases remaining between them. In DNA, the CDR3 is TGTGCCACCAGGGGTGGCACTGAAGCTTTCTTT. Protein: CATRGGTEAFF.

This clonotype occurred many times. One end of the junction fails to match germline, which may point to a read error. This rearrangement joins TRBV12-3 or TRBV12-4 to TRBJ2-5; D uncertain. The CDR3 spans 11 residues. CDR3 bases: TGTGCCAGCAGCTTAGTAGAGACCCAGTACTTC. It codes for CASSLVETQYF.

This clonotype was seen a handful of times. Just one base apart from a much larger clone, this may be a read error. CDR3 DNA sequence: TGCTCCAGCAGCTTGGCTGGGGTCCCTTCACCCCTCCACTTT. It is translated as CSSSLAGVPSPLHF. The chain is built from TRBV5-1 and TRBJ1-6, with D unresolved. The CDR3 is 14 residues long. Germline V gives CDR1 SGHRS, CDR2 YFSETQ.

This clonotype was detected many times. The J gene is TRBJ2-5, the V gene TRBV14; a possible D gene is TRBD2 (6 bases). V was trimmed by 5 bases and J by 2 bases, leaving 15 bases between them. CDR1 is SGHDN, CDR2 FVKESK, per germline. The CDR3 runs 15 residues. The CDR3 loop is CASSGRRGRQETQYF. CDR3 bases: TGTGCCAGCAGCGGACGGCGGGGACGACAAGAGACCCAGTACTTC.